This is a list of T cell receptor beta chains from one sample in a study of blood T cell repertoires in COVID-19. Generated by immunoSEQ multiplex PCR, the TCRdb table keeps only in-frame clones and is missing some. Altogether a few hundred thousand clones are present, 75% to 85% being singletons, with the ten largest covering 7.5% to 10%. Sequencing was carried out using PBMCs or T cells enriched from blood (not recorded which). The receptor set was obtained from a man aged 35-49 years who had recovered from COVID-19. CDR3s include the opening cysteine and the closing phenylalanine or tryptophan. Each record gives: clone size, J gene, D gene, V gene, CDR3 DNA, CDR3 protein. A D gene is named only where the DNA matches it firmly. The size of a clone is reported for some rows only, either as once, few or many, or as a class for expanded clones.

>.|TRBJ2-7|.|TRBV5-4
TGTGCCAGCAGCGTCCGAGACGAGCAGTACTTC
CASSVRDEQYF
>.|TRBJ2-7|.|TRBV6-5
TGTGCCAGCAGGCCTGGACTCGCCTACGAGCAGTACTTC
CASRPGLAYEQYF
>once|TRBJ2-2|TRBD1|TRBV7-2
TGTGCCAGCAGAGCGACAGGGGGCCTCCCCGGGGAGCTGTTTTTT
CASRATGGLPGELFF
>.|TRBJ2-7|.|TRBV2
TGTGCCACTGAGGGAGTCGGGTCCTACGAGCAGTACTTC
CATEGVGSYEQYF
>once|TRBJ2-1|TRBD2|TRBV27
TGTGCCAGCAATCCGGGACTAGCGGGGGCATATGAGCAGTTCTTC
CASNPGLAGAYEQFF
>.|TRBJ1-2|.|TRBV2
TGTGCCAGCAGTTGGGACACCTTACGGGACTATGGCTACACCTTC
CASSWDTLRDYGYTF
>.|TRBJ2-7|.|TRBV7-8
TGTGCCAGCAGCTTAGCCGGGGACATAGTCTACGAGCAGTACTTC
CASSLAGDIVYEQYF
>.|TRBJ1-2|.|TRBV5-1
TGCGCCAGCAGCTTGAGCAGGGAAAGGGATGGCTACACCTTC
CASSLSRERDGYTF
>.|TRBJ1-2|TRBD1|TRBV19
TGTGCCAGTATGGCGGACAGGGGATCTGTGTGGGGCTACACCTTC
CASMADRGSVWGYTF
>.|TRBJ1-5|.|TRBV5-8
TGTGCCACCAACAGATTCGATCAGCCCCAGCATTTT
CATNRFDQPQHF
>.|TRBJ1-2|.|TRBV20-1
TGCAGTGCCCGGAGGGACTATGGCTACACCTTC
CSARRDYGYTF
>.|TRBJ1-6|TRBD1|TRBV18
TGTGCCAGCTCACCCGACAGGGAAAATTCACCCCTCCACTTT
CASSPDRENSPLHF
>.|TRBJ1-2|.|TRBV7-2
TGTGCCAGCAGCTTAGAGGGGTTAGGGCGAGGCTACACCTTC
CASSLEGLGRGYTF
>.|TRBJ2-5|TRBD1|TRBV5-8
TGTGCCAGCAGCCGAAATAAAGGGACAGTCAACGTGGAGACCCAGTACTTC
CASSRNKGTVNVETQYF
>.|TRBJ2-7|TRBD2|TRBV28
TGTGCCAGCAGTTCATTTTTAGCGGGAGGGCCCTACGAGCAGTACTTC
CASSSFLAGGPYEQYF
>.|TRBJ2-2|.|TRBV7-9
TGTGCCAGCAGCCGCACAGGGGACTGGGGCGGGGAGCTGTTTTTT
CASSRTGDWGGELFF
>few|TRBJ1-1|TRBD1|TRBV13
TGTGCCAGCAGCTTTGGGACAGGGTCTGAAGCTTTCTTT
CASSFGTGSEAFF
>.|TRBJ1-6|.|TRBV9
TGTGCCAGCAGCGTAGAAGCTACCCCAAGAGATAATTCACCCCTCCACTTT
CASSVEATPRDNSPLHF
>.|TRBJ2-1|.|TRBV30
TGTGCCTGTACCAGGGGTTTCTACAATGAGCAGTTCTTC
CACTRGFYNEQFF
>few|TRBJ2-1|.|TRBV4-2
TGTGCCAGCAGCAGGGTGCTGGGCGGAGGCTCCTACAATGAGCAGTTCTTC
CASSRVLGGGSYNEQFF
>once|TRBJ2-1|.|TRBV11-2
TGTGCCAGCAGCTTAAGCTTGGGTTCGGGTGAGCAGTTCTTC
CASSLSLGSGEQFF
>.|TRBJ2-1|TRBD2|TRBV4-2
TGTGCCAGCAGCCTCCGTCCGGGAGGCGACAATGAGCAGTTCTTC
CASSLRPGGDNEQFF
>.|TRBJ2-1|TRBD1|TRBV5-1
TGCGCCAGCAGCTTTTTTGGGCAGGGGGCGCAGAATGAGCAGTTCTTC
CASSFFGQGAQNEQFF
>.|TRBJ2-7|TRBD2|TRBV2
TGTGCCAGCCAAGGCGGGAGGACCTACGAGCAGTACTTC
CASQGGRTYEQYF
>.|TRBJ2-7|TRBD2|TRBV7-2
TGTGCCAGCAGCCGGGCACTAGCGGGAGTCGGGCAGTACTTC
CASSRALAGVGQYF
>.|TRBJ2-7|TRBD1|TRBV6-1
TGTGCCAGCAGTGCCGTTGGGACAGGGGGCGCTTCCCGCTCCTACGAGCAGTACTTC
CASSAVGTGGASRSYEQYF
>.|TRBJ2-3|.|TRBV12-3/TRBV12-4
TGTGCCAGCAGTTTAGAGGGGGGGCGAGCGCAGTATTTT
CASSLEGGRAQYF
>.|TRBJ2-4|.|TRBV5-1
TGCGCCAGCAGCTTCGGGTTCTTTCAGTACTTC
CASSFGFFQYF
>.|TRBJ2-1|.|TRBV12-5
TGTGCTAGTGGTTTGGTACTAGGACCTTACAATGAGCAGTTCTTC
CASGLVLGPYNEQFF
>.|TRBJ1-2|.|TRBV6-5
TGTGCCAGCAGCCAGGAACAGGGATCCTATGGCTACACCTTC
CASSQEQGSYGYTF
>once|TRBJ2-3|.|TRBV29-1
TGCAGCGTCCCACACCTAGCAAAAGATACGCAGTATTTT
CSVPHLAKDTQYF
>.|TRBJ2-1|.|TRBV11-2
TGTGCCAGCAGCCCTAGCTATGAGCAGTTCTTC
CASSPSYEQFF
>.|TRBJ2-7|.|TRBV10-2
TGCGCCAGCAGTGTAAAGGAAGGGGGCGAGCAGTACTTC
CASSVKEGGEQYF
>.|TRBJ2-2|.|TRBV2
TGTGCCAGCAGGGACTACCAAGCCACCGGGGAGCTGTTTTTT
CASRDYQATGELFF
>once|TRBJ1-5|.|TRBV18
TGTGCCAGCTCACCACCCCAGGGCCAGCCCCAGCATTTT
CASSPPQGQPQHF
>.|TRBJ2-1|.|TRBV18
TGTGCCAGCTCACTAATGGGCCCAAAAGGAGGTGAGCAGTTCTTC
CASSLMGPKGGEQFF
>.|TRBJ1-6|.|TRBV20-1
TGCAGTGCTAGTGTACCTGGGGCGAATAATTCACCCCTCCACTTT
CSASVPGANNSPLHF
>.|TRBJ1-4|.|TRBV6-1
TGTGCCAGCAGTGGGGCCCGGGAGAGCTTAGACGAAAAACTGTTTTTT
CASSGARESLDEKLFF
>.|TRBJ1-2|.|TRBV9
TGTGCCAGCAGCGTTGGTCTGGGGGCGCGTGGCTACACCTTC
CASSVGLGARGYTF
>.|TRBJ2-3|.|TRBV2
TGTGCCAGCAGTGGACTTTTGAGCACAGATACGCAGTATTTT
CASSGLLSTDTQYF
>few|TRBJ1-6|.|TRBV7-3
TGTGCCAGCAGCTTAAGTGGCAGGGGCGGCAATTCACCCCTCCACTTT
CASSLSGRGGNSPLHF
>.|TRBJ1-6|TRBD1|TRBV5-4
TGTGCCAGCAGCTTGCGCCAGGGGGCTAGGGGTTCACCCCTCCACTTT
CASSLRQGARGSPLHF
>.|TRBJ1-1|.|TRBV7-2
TGTGCCAGCAGCTTAGGGGCAGGGGCGAACACTGAAGCTTTCTTT
CASSLGAGANTEAFF
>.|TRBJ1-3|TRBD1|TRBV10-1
TGCGCCAGCAGCTACGGGACAGGACCCTCTGGAAACACCATATATTTT
CASSYGTGPSGNTIYF